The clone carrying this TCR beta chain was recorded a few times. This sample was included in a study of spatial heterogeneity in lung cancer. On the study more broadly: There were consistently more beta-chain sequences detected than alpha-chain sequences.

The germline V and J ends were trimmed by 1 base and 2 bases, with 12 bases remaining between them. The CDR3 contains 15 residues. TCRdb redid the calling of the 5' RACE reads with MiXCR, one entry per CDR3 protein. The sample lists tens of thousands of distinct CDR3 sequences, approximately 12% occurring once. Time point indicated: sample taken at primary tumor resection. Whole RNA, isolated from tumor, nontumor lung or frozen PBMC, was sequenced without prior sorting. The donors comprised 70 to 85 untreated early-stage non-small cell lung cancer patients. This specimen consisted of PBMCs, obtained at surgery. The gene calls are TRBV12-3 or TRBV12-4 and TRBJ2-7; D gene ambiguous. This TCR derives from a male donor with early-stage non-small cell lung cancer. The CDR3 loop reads CASSLDSYLPYEQYF. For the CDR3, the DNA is TGTGCCAGCAGTTTAGACAGTTATCTTCCCTACGAGCAGTACTTC.